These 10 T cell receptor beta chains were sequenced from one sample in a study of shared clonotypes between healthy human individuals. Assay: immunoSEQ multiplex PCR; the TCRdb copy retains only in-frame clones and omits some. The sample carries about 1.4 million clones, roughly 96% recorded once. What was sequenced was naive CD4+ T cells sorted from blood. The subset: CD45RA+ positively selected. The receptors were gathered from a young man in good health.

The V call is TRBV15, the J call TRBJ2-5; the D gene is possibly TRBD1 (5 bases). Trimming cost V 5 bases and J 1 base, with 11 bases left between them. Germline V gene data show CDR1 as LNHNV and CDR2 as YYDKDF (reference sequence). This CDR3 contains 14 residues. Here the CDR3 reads CATSPRGGQETQYF. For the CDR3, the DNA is TGTGCCACCAGCCCTAGGGGTGGCCAAGAGACCCAGTACTTC.

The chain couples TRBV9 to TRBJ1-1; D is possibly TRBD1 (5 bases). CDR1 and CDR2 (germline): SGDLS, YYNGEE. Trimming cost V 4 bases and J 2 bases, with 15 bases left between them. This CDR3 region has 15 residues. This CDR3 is CASSPGGRVNTEAFF. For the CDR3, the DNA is TGTGCCAGCAGCCCTGGGGGGAGGGTTAACACTGAAGCTTTCTTT.

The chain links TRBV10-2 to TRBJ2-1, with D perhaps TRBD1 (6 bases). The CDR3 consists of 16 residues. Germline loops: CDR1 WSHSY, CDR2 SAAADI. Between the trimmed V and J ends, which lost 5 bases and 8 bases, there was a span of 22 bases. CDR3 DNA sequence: TGCGCCAGCAGTCAAGGGACCGGGACAACTAAGTATGAGCAGTTCTTC. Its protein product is CASSQGTGTTKYEQFF.

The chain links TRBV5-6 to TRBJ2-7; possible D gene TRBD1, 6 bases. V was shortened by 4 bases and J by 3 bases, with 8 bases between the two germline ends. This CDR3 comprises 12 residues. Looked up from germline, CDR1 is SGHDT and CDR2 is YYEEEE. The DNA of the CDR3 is TGTGCCAGCAGCGACAGGCTCTACGAGCAGTACTTC. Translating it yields CASSDRLYEQYF.

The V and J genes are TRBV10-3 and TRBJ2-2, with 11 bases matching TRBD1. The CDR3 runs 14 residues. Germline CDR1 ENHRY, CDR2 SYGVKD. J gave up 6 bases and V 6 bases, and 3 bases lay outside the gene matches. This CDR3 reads CAIRGTGGAGELFF. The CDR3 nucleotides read TGTGCCATCAGGGGGACAGGGGGTGCCGGGGAGCTGTTTTTT.

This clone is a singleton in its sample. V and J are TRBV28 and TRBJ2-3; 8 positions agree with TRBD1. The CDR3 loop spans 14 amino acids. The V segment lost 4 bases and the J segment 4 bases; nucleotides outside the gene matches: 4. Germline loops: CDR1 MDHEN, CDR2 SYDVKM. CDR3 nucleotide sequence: TGTGCCAGCAGTTCTCCAGGGGGCCCAGATACGCAGTATTTT. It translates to CASSSPGGPDTQYF.

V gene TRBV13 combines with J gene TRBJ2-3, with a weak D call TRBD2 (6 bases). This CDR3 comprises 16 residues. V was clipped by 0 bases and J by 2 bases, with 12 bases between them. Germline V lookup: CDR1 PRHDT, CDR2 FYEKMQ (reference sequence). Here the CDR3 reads CASSLGLAGSTDTQYF. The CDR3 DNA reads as TGTGCCAGCAGCTTAGGCCTGGCGGGATCCACAGATACGCAGTATTTT.

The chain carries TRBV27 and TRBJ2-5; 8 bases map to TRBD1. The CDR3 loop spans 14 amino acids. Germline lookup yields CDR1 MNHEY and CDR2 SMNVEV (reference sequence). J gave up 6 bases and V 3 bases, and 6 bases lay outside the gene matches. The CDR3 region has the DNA TGTGCCAGCAGTTTCCGGACAGGGACACAGACCCAGTACTTC. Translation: CASSFRTGTQTQYF.

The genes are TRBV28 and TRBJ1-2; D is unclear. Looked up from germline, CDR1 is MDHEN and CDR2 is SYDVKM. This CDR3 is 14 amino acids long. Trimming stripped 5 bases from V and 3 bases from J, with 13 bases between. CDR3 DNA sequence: TGTGCCAGCAGTACTTTTGGGTCCGACTATGGCTACACCTTC. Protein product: CASSTFGSDYGYTF.

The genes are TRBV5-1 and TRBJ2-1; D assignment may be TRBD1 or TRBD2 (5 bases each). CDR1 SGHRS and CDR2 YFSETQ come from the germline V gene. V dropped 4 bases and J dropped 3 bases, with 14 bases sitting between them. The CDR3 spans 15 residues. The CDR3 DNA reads TGCGCCAGCAGCAAAACCGGGACCAACTACAATGAGCAGTTCTTC. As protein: CASSKTGTNYNEQFF.